Listed below are T cell receptor beta chains from one sample, sequenced in a study of T-cell memory formation after mild COVID-19. TCRdb itself ran the 5' RACE reads through MiXCR, one entry per CDR3 protein. The sample gives about 200,000 distinct CDR3 sequences, 7.5% to 10% of which show up once; 3.5% to 4% is in the top ten. The specimen was PBMCs or a T cell subset sorted from them (not recorded which). These receptors all come from a man aged 18 to 30 who had mild COVID-19 (a few samples of this study predate the infection). Cell type and time point are not known. The CDR3 runs from the conserved cysteine through the conserved F or W. Fields, in order: J gene, clone size, D gene, V gene, CDR3 DNA, CDR3 protein. A D gene is named only where the DNA matches it firmly. Clone size is given for some rows only: seen once, a few or many times, or a class if the clone is expanded.

j_gene: TRBJ2-3
abundance: many
d_gene: TRBD1
v_gene: TRBV6-6
CDR3nt: TGTGCCAGCAGCTGGCCGGGACAGGGGGTCTGGGCGCAGTATTTT
CDR3aa: CASSWPGQGVWAQYF

j_gene: TRBJ2-1
abundance: -
d_gene: -
v_gene: TRBV2
CDR3nt: TGTGCCAGCAGGGAGAGCGGGCACGAGCAGTTCTTC
CDR3aa: CASRESGHEQFF

j_gene: TRBJ2-3
abundance: once
d_gene: -
v_gene: TRBV20-1
CDR3nt: TGCAGTGCTAAGGGATCCGTAATTGATACGCAGTATTTT
CDR3aa: CSAKGSVIDTQYF

j_gene: TRBJ2-4
abundance: many
d_gene: -
v_gene: TRBV12-3/TRBV12-4
CDR3nt: TGTGCCAGCAGTTTAAGGCAGGGGAAAACAAACATTCAGTACTTC
CDR3aa: CASSLRQGKTNIQYF

j_gene: TRBJ1-4
abundance: -
d_gene: -
v_gene: TRBV10-3
CDR3nt: TGTGCCATCAGTGGCGGGGGTGAAAAACTGTTTTTT
CDR3aa: CAISGGGEKLFF

j_gene: TRBJ2-5
abundance: few
d_gene: -
v_gene: TRBV20-1
CDR3nt: TGCAGTGGAGAGGTGGCTACCCCTCGAGAGACCCAGTACTTC
CDR3aa: CSGEVATPRETQYF

j_gene: TRBJ1-1
abundance: -
d_gene: -
v_gene: TRBV29-1
CDR3nt: TGCAGCGTTGCAAGGGGGATGGGGACTGAAGCTTTCTTT
CDR3aa: CSVARGMGTEAFF

j_gene: TRBJ1-2
abundance: few
d_gene: -
v_gene: TRBV5-1
CDR3nt: TGCGCCAGCAGCTTGGAAGCAGGACCTTTGAGCTACACCTTC
CDR3aa: CASSLEAGPLSYTF

j_gene: TRBJ2-3
abundance: few
d_gene: -
v_gene: TRBV6-6
CDR3nt: TGTGCCAGCGACCCTCGAGGGTCGGCAGATACGCAGTATTTT
CDR3aa: CASDPRGSADTQYF

j_gene: TRBJ2-3
abundance: few
d_gene: -
v_gene: TRBV20-1
CDR3nt: TGCAGTGCCCCACCCGGAGCTAGCACAGATACGCAGTATTTT
CDR3aa: CSAPPGASTDTQYF

j_gene: TRBJ2-2
abundance: many
d_gene: -
v_gene: TRBV4-3
CDR3nt: TGCGCCAGCAGCCAGGGGGCGGGCGGGGAGCTGTTTTTT
CDR3aa: CASSQGAGGELFF

j_gene: TRBJ2-4
abundance: many
d_gene: -
v_gene: TRBV11-1
CDR3nt: TGTGCCAGCAGCTTAGCGCTGGGGATCGCGGGAGCCAAAAACATTCAGTACTTC
CDR3aa: CASSLALGIAGAKNIQYF

j_gene: TRBJ2-3
abundance: many
d_gene: TRBD1
v_gene: TRBV5-1
CDR3nt: TGCGCCAGCACTCTATGGACAGGGAGCACAGATACGCAGTATTTT
CDR3aa: CASTLWTGSTDTQYF

j_gene: TRBJ1-6
abundance: -
d_gene: -
v_gene: TRBV12-5
CDR3nt: TGTGCTAGTGGTTTGGTAGCGGCAGGGCGCCGCTCACCCCTCCACTTT
CDR3aa: CASGLVAAGRRSPLHF

j_gene: TRBJ2-7
abundance: many
d_gene: TRBD2
v_gene: TRBV5-1
CDR3nt: TGCGCCAGCAGCTTGGGACTAGCGGTAACCTACGAGCAGTACTTC
CDR3aa: CASSLGLAVTYEQYF

j_gene: TRBJ1-4
abundance: few
d_gene: -
v_gene: TRBV6-4
CDR3nt: TGTGCCAGCAGTGAGAAGGTCTTCGGTGAAAAACTGTTTTTT
CDR3aa: CASSEKVFGEKLFF

j_gene: TRBJ2-1
abundance: few
d_gene: TRBD2
v_gene: TRBV6-6
CDR3nt: TGTGCCAGCAGTACTCCGGGGGGGTTCGAGCAGTTCTTC
CDR3aa: CASSTPGGFEQFF

j_gene: TRBJ2-1
abundance: many
d_gene: -
v_gene: TRBV9
CDR3nt: TGTGCCAGCGGGGGGGCAGTCTACAATGAGCAGTTCTTC
CDR3aa: CASGGAVYNEQFF

j_gene: TRBJ1-5
abundance: -
d_gene: -
v_gene: TRBV29-1
CDR3nt: TGCAGCGTTGGGGAGGTTGGTCAGCCCCAGCATTTT
CDR3aa: CSVGEVGQPQHF

j_gene: TRBJ2-1
abundance: -
d_gene: -
v_gene: TRBV10-3
CDR3nt: TGTGCCGCCCGTGCGGGGAACAATGAGCAGTTCTTC
CDR3aa: CAARAGNNEQFF

j_gene: TRBJ1-2
abundance: many
d_gene: -
v_gene: TRBV12-3/TRBV12-4
CDR3nt: TGTGCCAGCAGTCAAGGCCCCTCCGGCTACACCTTC
CDR3aa: CASSQGPSGYTF

j_gene: TRBJ1-1
abundance: few
d_gene: TRBD1
v_gene: TRBV20-1
CDR3nt: TGCAGTGCTAGACGGACAGGGAACACTGAAGCTTTCTTT
CDR3aa: CSARRTGNTEAFF

j_gene: TRBJ2-1
abundance: few
d_gene: TRBD2
v_gene: TRBV5-1
CDR3nt: TGCGCCAGCAGCTTTAGCGGGGCCGACAATGAGCAGTTCTTC
CDR3aa: CASSFSGADNEQFF

j_gene: TRBJ2-1
abundance: -
d_gene: TRBD2
v_gene: TRBV9
CDR3nt: TGTGCCAGCAGCGTTCTCTCGGGCGGGGGTTCCTACAATGAGCAGTTCTTC
CDR3aa: CASSVLSGGGSYNEQFF

j_gene: TRBJ1-5
abundance: few
d_gene: -
v_gene: TRBV4-2
CDR3nt: TGTGCCAGCAGCCAAGACCAGGGGCGCCGGGTGCCCCAGCATTTT
CDR3aa: CASSQDQGRRVPQHF

j_gene: TRBJ1-2
abundance: few
d_gene: TRBD1
v_gene: TRBV12-3/TRBV12-4
CDR3nt: TGTGCCAGCAGTTTAGCCGCAGGGGGCCGCGCTCGCTATGGCTACACCTTC
CDR3aa: CASSLAAGGRARYGYTF

j_gene: TRBJ1-5
abundance: medium-sized
d_gene: TRBD1
v_gene: TRBV20-1
CDR3nt: TGCAGTGCTAGAGATCGGACAGGGGGAGGGCATCAGCCCCAGCATTTT
CDR3aa: CSARDRTGGGHQPQHF

j_gene: TRBJ2-2
abundance: once
d_gene: -
v_gene: TRBV5-1
CDR3nt: TGCGCCAGCAGCGGGCCAGGGAGCACCGGGGAGCTGTTTTTT
CDR3aa: CASSGPGSTGELFF

j_gene: TRBJ1-6
abundance: -
d_gene: -
v_gene: TRBV6-4
CDR3nt: TGTGCCAGCAGACCTTGGGGGGGGGGTTCACCCCTCCACTTT
CDR3aa: CASRPWGGGSPLHF

j_gene: TRBJ2-7
abundance: -
d_gene: -
v_gene: TRBV29-1
CDR3nt: TGCAGCGTTGAGGCAGGGAAGGCCTACGAGCAGTACTTC
CDR3aa: CSVEAGKAYEQYF

j_gene: TRBJ2-3
abundance: -
d_gene: TRBD2
v_gene: TRBV29-1
CDR3nt: TGCAGCGTTGAAAGGGCCGGGGGGGCATCTGATACGCAGTATTTT
CDR3aa: CSVERAGGASDTQYF

j_gene: TRBJ2-1
abundance: many
d_gene: TRBD2
v_gene: TRBV11-2
CDR3nt: TGTGCCAGCAGCTACCCCCTACTAGCGGGGGGGCCCCCCGAGCAGTTCTTC
CDR3aa: CASSYPLLAGGPPEQFF

j_gene: TRBJ1-5
abundance: few
d_gene: -
v_gene: TRBV4-2
CDR3nt: TGTGCCAGCAGGACGGGGGATAGCAATCAGCCCCAGCATTTT
CDR3aa: CASRTGDSNQPQHF

j_gene: TRBJ1-2
abundance: many
d_gene: TRBD1
v_gene: TRBV6-5
CDR3nt: TGTGCCAGCAGTTACAAAAGGGACAGGCAAGCTAACTATGGCTACACCTTC
CDR3aa: CASSYKRDRQANYGYTF

j_gene: TRBJ1-1
abundance: -
d_gene: -
v_gene: TRBV2
CDR3nt: TGTGCCAGCCAAGGTCCGGCGTTGGGCACTGAAGCTTTCTTT
CDR3aa: CASQGPALGTEAFF

j_gene: TRBJ2-5
abundance: many
d_gene: -
v_gene: TRBV2
CDR3nt: TGTGCCAGGACCTTTACCAGGGCCAACCAAGAGACCCAGTACTTC
CDR3aa: CARTFTRANQETQYF

j_gene: TRBJ2-2
abundance: many
d_gene: TRBD1
v_gene: TRBV7-9
CDR3nt: TGTGCCAGCAGCTTCGGGACAGCCACCGGGGAGCTGTTTTTT
CDR3aa: CASSFGTATGELFF

j_gene: TRBJ1-1
abundance: many
d_gene: -
v_gene: TRBV6-5
CDR3nt: TGTGCCAGCAGTTACTCCAGACAGAACACTGAAGCTTTCTTT
CDR3aa: CASSYSRQNTEAFF

j_gene: TRBJ2-1
abundance: many
d_gene: -
v_gene: TRBV7-3
CDR3nt: TGTGCCAGCAGCCGCGAACAGGGTAGTTCTGAGCAGTTCTTC
CDR3aa: CASSREQGSSEQFF